A single sample gave rise to the 27 T cell receptor beta chains below, sequenced in a study of cytomegalovirus exposure and HLA in healthy donors (dated by TCRdb to the late 2010s). Library prep was done by the immunoSEQ multiplex PCR assay. For the multiplex PCR, a mixture combining 60 forward primers for TCR Vbeta segments and 13 reverse primers for TCR Jbeta segments was used. TCRdb's version of the immuneACCESS table is confined to in-frame rearrangements and falls short of the full clone set. An unresolved V gene accounts for under half of the shortfall where checked; the remainder is of unknown origin. This sample is represented by some 200,000 clones; 76% of them were singletons. Approximately 0.6% of the sample goes to the ten largest clones. Material for sequencing was PBMCs. The receptors here all came from a man in his late teens or twenties in good health and CMV-seronegative.

The chain recombines TRBV30 with TRBJ1-2; the D gene is possibly TRBD1 (6 bases). CDR3 length: 13 amino acids. The germline V and J ends were trimmed by 4 bases and 4 bases, with 13 bases remaining between them. Germline V gene data show CDR1 as GTSNPN and CDR2 as SVGIG (reference sequence). The CDR3 sequence: CAWIPGAGYGYTF. The CDR3 coding sequence is TGTGCCTGGATCCCAGGGGCCGGCTATGGCTACACCTTC.

The chain joins TRBV27 to TRBJ2-7; tentative D call: TRBD2 (6 bases). From germline, CDR1 is MNHEY and CDR2 SMNVEV (reference sequence). Trimming left V 4 bases short and J 3 bases short, with 13 bases between. The CDR3 is 14 residues long. For the CDR3, the DNA is TGTGCCAGCAGTTCCGGGACTGTAGGCTACGAGCAGTACTTC. Residues: CASSSGTVGYEQYF.

This rearrangement joins TRBV25-1 to TRBJ1-2, with D possibly matching TRBD1 (6 bases). Between the trimmed V and J ends, which lost 6 bases and 2 bases, there was a span of 13 bases. CDR1 MGHDK and CDR2 SYGVNS come from the germline V gene. This CDR3 is 14 amino acids long. Here the CDR3 DNA reads TGTGCCAGCAGCCTCCGGACAGTAAACTATGGCTACACCTTC. It yields the protein CASSLRTVNYGYTF.

In the case of this clone: Other DNA variants within this sample encode the same CDR3. The chain has TRBV30 and TRBJ2-7, with unresolved D. The CDR3 has 12 residues. Germline assignment: CDR1 GTSNPN and CDR2 SVGIG (reference sequence). Trimming pared 2 bases from V and 2 bases from J, leaving 7 bases between. The CDR3 bases are TGTGCCTGGAGTACTTCTGCCTACGAGCAGTACTTC. Translating it yields CAWSTSAYEQYF.

This rearrangement joins TRBV30 to TRBJ2-1; TRBD1 aligns across 8 bases. Germline V CDR1 and CDR2: GTSNPN, SVGIG (reference sequence). V dropped 4 bases and J dropped 4; count of bases not matched to a gene: 9. This CDR3 has 15 amino acids. The CDR3 DNA reads TGTGCCTGGAACCAGGGGCAGGGGGCATACAATGAGCAGTTCTTC. It specifies CAWNQGQGAYNEQFF.

The chain employs TRBV30 and TRBJ2-7; 10 nucleotides align to TRBD1. Unmatched junction bases numbered 9, after V lost 1 base and J lost 6 bases. Germline assignment: CDR1 GTSNPN and CDR2 SVGIG (reference sequence). This CDR3 is 15 amino acids long. CDR3 protein: CAWSGRQGAPSEQYF. The CDR3 DNA reads TGTGCCTGGAGTGGGAGACAGGGGGCGCCGAGCGAGCAGTACTTC.

The rearrangement links TRBV9 to TRBJ1-2; TRBD1 matches at 7 bases. CDR1 SGDLS and CDR2 YYNGEE come from the germline V gene. The CDR3 length is 14 residues. V shed 2 bases and J 4 bases; nucleotides not matched to a gene: 5. CDR3 in amino acids: CASSVEGTAYGYTF. CDR3 DNA sequence: TGTGCCAGCAGCGTGGAGGGGACAGCCTATGGCTACACCTTC.

This chain joins TRBV2 and TRBJ1-4; D is perhaps TRBD1 (6 bases). This CDR3 has 14 residues. The germline V gene has CDR1 SNHLY and CDR2 FYNNEI. V was clipped by 6 bases and J by 8 bases, with 16 bases between them. Here the CDR3 reads CASRGTGFGEKLFF. CDR3 coding DNA: TGTGCCAGCAGGGGTACAGGGTTCGGAGAAAAACTGTTTTTT.

V usage is TRBV18 and J usage is TRBJ1-5; weak D call: TRBD1 (6 bases). Germline V gives CDR1 KGHSH, CDR2 LQKENI. The ends were cut back, 6 bases at V and 5 bases at J, with 14 bases in the middle. The CDR3 has 14 amino acids. CDR3 loop: CASSPGHMYQPQHF. CDR3 in DNA: TGTGCCAGCTCGCCGGGACATATGTATCAGCCCCAGCATTTT.

The gene calls are TRBV5-4 and TRBJ1-1; D gene unclear. The CDR3 is 14 amino acids. Germline CDR1 reads SGHNT; CDR2 reads YYREEE (reference sequence). Deletions cut 3 bases from V and 1 base from J, with 10 bases between. CDR3 sequence reads: CASSSYDANTEAFF. DNA for the CDR3: TGTGCCAGCAGCTCCTACGATGCGAACACTGAAGCTTTCTTT.

The rearrangement links TRBV5-1 to TRBJ1-2, with 7 nucleotides matching TRBD1. This CDR3 has 12 amino acids. Germline-derived CDR1 and CDR2 are SGHRS and YFSETQ. V was clipped by 4 bases and J by 5 bases; unmatched bases: 2. DNA of the CDR3: TGCGCCAGCAGCCCGACAGGGTATGGCTACACCTTC. It codes for CASSPTGYGYTF.

The V and J genes are TRBV9 and TRBJ2-2, with 7 bases identical to TRBD2. The CDR3 is 16 residues long. V shed 0 bases and J 4 bases; nucleotides not matched to a gene: 6. The germline CDR1 and CDR2 sequences are SGDLS and YYNGEE. The chain's CDR3 is CASSVAVGRPTGELFF. The CDR3 DNA follows: TGTGCCAGCAGCGTAGCTGTCGGGAGGCCCACCGGGGAGCTGTTTTTT.

The CDR3 DNA sequence: TGCGCCAGCAGCCAAGAGGGGGCAAAGAGCGAGCAGTACTTC. Its translation: CASSQEGAKSEQYF. This chain uses TRBV4-1 with TRBJ2-7; perhaps TRBD1 as D (6 bases). CDR3 length equals 14 residues. Germline V gene sequence: CDR1 MGHRA, CDR2 YSYEKL. Trimming cost V 0 bases and J 6 bases, with 12 bases left between them.

This chain links TRBV27 with TRBJ2-4; 9 positions agree with TRBD1. The CDR3 covers 16 residues. V shed 6 bases and J 1 base; nucleotides not matched to a gene: 7. CDR1 and CDR2 (germline): MNHEY, SMNVEV (reference sequence). The CDR3 protein is CASSQGQGFAKNIQYF. The DNA of the CDR3 is TGTGCCAGCAGCCAAGGACAGGGGTTTGCCAAAAACATTCAGTACTTC.

This sequence joins TRBV7-9 and TRBJ2-1, with a tentative D call TRBD1 (6 bases). The CDR3 covers 15 residues. Trimming shortened V by 1 base and J by 8 bases, and 15 bases separated the two germline ends. Germline V gene sequence: CDR1 SEHNR, CDR2 FQNEAQ (reference sequence). This CDR3 is CASSLETGLRDEQFF. For the CDR3, the DNA is TGTGCCAGCAGCTTAGAAACAGGGCTGAGGGATGAGCAGTTCTTC.

In this sample, this clone turned up a few times. The chain couples TRBV28 to TRBJ2-1; D perhaps matches TRBD1 (5 bases). The germline V gene has CDR1 MDHEN and CDR2 SYDVKM. CDR3 length equals 17 residues. V was cut by 8 bases and J by 0 bases, with 20 bases left in between. The CDR3, as DNA: TGTGCCAGCTCCATTCAGGGTCTGCCCAGCTCCTACAATGAGCAGTTCTTC. Translating gives CASSIQGLPSSYNEQFF.

The chain joins TRBV27 to TRBJ2-1; 8 bases match TRBD2. CDR1 and CDR2 (germline): MNHEY, SMNVEV (reference sequence). The CDR3 loop spans 13 amino acids. The V gene end was trimmed by 10 bases and the J gene end by 3 bases; junction bases not matched to a gene: 5. In nucleotides, the CDR3 is TGTGCCACGCAGCGGGAGCTCTACAATGAGCAGTTCTTC. Translated: CATQRELYNEQFF.

The chain recombines TRBV6-6 with TRBJ2-5, with D maybe TRBD2 (6 bases). This CDR3 spans 14 amino acids. Trimming removed 2 bases from V and 5 bases from J, with 12 bases in between. Per germline, CDR1 MNHNY and CDR2 SVGAGI (reference sequence). CDR3 coding DNA: TGTGCCAGCAGTTACCCAACACGGGGGGAGACCCAGTACTTC. This codes for CASSYPTRGETQYF.

The genes are TRBV5-1 and TRBJ2-4; weak D call: TRBD1 (6 bases). CDR3 length: 14 residues. Trimming shortened V by 4 bases and J by 6 bases, and 14 bases separated the two germline ends. Germline-derived CDR1 and CDR2 are SGHRS and YFSETQ. In DNA, the CDR3 is TGCGCCAGCAGCCCCGGGGTACAGGGAAACATTCAGTACTTC. This sequence encodes CASSPGVQGNIQYF.

The chain links TRBV6-1 to TRBJ1-2, with D possibly TRBD1 on 6 matching bases. Trimming stripped 2 bases from V and 1 base from J, with 8 bases between. The CDR3 runs 14 residues. Germline lookup yields CDR1 MNHNS and CDR2 SASEGT. Here the CDR3 DNA reads TGTGCCAGCAGTGAAAGGACAGTTAACTATGGCTACACCTTC. It translates to CASSERTVNYGYTF.

This chain joins TRBV9 and TRBJ1-3; no definite D call. The CDR3 spans 13 residues. Trimming left V 1 base short and J 3 bases short, with 5 bases between. Germline V lookup: CDR1 SGDLS, CDR2 YYNGEE. The CDR3 bases are TGTGCCAGCAGCGTATCGGGTGGAAACACCATATATTTT. It is translated as CASSVSGGNTIYF.

The chain recombines TRBV13 with TRBJ1-1; D call uncertain. Germline CDR1 reads PRHDT; CDR2 reads FYEKMQ (reference sequence). The CDR3 sequence is 13 residues long. V dropped 2 bases and J dropped 5 bases, with 9 bases sitting between them. The CDR3, as DNA: TGTGCCAGCAGCTTAATACGGGAAACTGAAGCTTTCTTT. It yields the protein CASSLIRETEAFF.

Turning to this clone: Mismatch with germline at one junction end may stem from a read error. The CDR3 sequence: CATRTSGSNEQLF. The CDR3, as DNA: TGTGCCACCCGGACTAGCGGGAGTAATGAGCAGCTCTTC. This chain uses TRBV27 with TRBJ2-1, with 13 bases lining up with TRBD2. Germline V CDR1 and CDR2: MNHEY, SMNVEV (reference sequence). CDR3 length: 13 amino acids.

Points on this clone: A read error may produce the germline difference seen at one junction end. The CDR3 DNA is TGTTCCAGCAGCCACGCCGGGCAGGGCGGCGAGACCCAGTACTTC. It translates to CSSSHAGQGGETQYF. The V and J genes are TRBV7-9 and TRBJ2-5; D perhaps matches TRBD1 (5 bases). This CDR3 region has 15 residues. CDR1 SEHNR and CDR2 FQNEAQ come from the germline V gene (reference sequence).

The V and J genes are TRBV4-1 and TRBJ2-3, with TRBD2 matching over 12 bases. The CDR3 totals 20 residues. V gave up 1 base and J gave up 6 bases; unmatched junction bases: 17. Germline V gene sequence: CDR1 MGHRA, CDR2 YSYEKL. The CDR3 sequence: CASSQARSGGLAGMSDTQYF. For the CDR3, the DNA is TGCGCCAGCAGCCAAGCCCGATCTGGCGGACTAGCGGGAATGTCGGATACGCAGTATTTT.

This rearrangement joins TRBV5-1 to TRBJ2-7; D is possibly TRBD2 (6 bases). This CDR3 contains 14 residues. V was pared by 4 bases and J by 0 bases, with 11 bases between. Germline-derived CDR1 and CDR2 are SGHRS and YFSETQ. In nucleotides, the CDR3 is TGCGCCAGCAGCCCCGGGACTCCCTCCTACGAGCAGTACTTC. Translation: CASSPGTPSYEQYF.

This chain joins TRBV5-1 and TRBJ2-5, with D possibly TRBD1 on 7 matching bases. V was pared by 0 bases and J by 3 bases, with 12 bases between. The CDR3 covers 15 residues. Germline V gene sequence: CDR1 SGHRS, CDR2 YFSETQ. CDR3 nucleotide sequence: TGCGCCAGCAGCTTGGCAGGCAGGGGGGAAGAGACCCAGTACTTC. It encodes CASSLAGRGEETQYF.